Here is one T cell receptor beta chain with its context. Its antigen is still unknown. Qualities for individual bases were not recorded, and no much larger clone is one base off. This sample is drawn from a study of blood T cells in healthy people across ages (dated by TCRdb to between 2014 and 2017). Notes on the research overall: In model experiments, template switching captured roughly one uniquely barcoded TCR beta cDNA molecule for every two T cells. Using deep sequencing normalized with unique cDNA molecular identifiers, the study measured how TCR beta repertoire diversity changes with age. The donors were divided into four age groups: young (average approximately 15 years), middle-aged (roughly 40), aged (about 61) and long-lived (nearly 85). For two donors (one aged 18 to 29 and one aged 80 or older), the study analyzed two additional independent replicas of 1 million unique cDNA reads from the same blood draw. General findings and caveats noted by the study authors: The percentage of naive T cells measured by flow cytometry correlated strongly with observed TCR beta diversity. Because profiling used bulk unsorted PBMCs, naive and antigen-experienced compartments could not be compared conclusively. As age increased, observed TCR beta diversity per million T cells dropped in a roughly linear way, and a significant reduction was already evident by age 40. Total diversity estimates from one million sequenced T cells were considered lower bounds and underestimates. The CMV infection status of donors was not known, potentially confounding age-related changes in expanded clonotypes. Compared with the aged group, the long-lived group had more naive CD4+ T cells, fewer expanded clones and increased TCR diversity, suggesting age selection.

The method was 5' RACE. The sequencer listed for this sample is Illumina HiSeq 2500. A second PCR of about 7 to 12 cycles was run with a J-beta primer mix and a sample-barcoded 5' primer. Each TCR beta cDNA molecule received a unique molecular identifier from a template-switch 5' adaptor carrying 12 random nucleotides. At least 2.5 million CDR3-containing paired-end reads were obtained from each sample. All of the RNA was converted into first-strand cDNA using the Mint cDNA synthesis kit, with a TRBC-specific oligonucleotide serving as the primer. All cDNA was treated with uracil-DNA glycosylase and then went through a first 18-cycle PCR with the universal primers M1SS and BC2_uni_R. Regarding the original processing steps: Normalization of each sample was performed by random selection of 1 million high-quality reads, each carrying a distinct molecular identifier. Reads sharing molecular identifiers were discarded rather than binned into consensus sequences. MiTCR, set to a Q25 quality threshold and the strictest error-elimination algorithm, was used for CDR3 identification, clonotype clustering and error correction. A nonparametric unseen species model using Euler transformation provided a lower-bound estimate of total TCR beta diversity. The public sequencing data were trimmed at Q25 with fastp and processed into clonotypes with MiXCR by TCRdb, which kept only in-frame beta chains. When rows share a CDR3 protein, they turn into one entry using the most common DNA and genes. It is TCRdb's table, rather than the study itself, that gives the V and J calls and clone size. This sample gives 760,000 or so distinct CDR3 sequences in total; approximately 25% of them show up just once. The ten largest clones represent roughly a tenth of the sample.

The approximately 39 donors, aged about 6 to 95 years, were systemically healthy Caucasian individuals from Russia. Each donor gave approximately 10 milliliters of peripheral blood, collected into EDTA-treated Vacutainer tubes. Ficoll-Paque density-gradient centrifugation was used to isolate PBMCs, with at least 7 million obtained per sample. Trizol reagent was used to extract total RNA from the PBMCs, yielding at least 5 micrograms per sample. The percentages of naive CD45RAhigh/CD27high T cells were determined by flow cytometry on a PBMC aliquot from every donor. Counted from cysteine to phenylalanine, this CDR3 has 14 amino acids. The retained sequence is limited to the CDR3, 42 bases, with the frame set at the first base. CDR1 and CDR2 are read off the germline V gene (reference sequence) as MNHEY and SMNVEV. These data are also associated with another study on T cells of mothers and their children. The second study reports: Nine systemically healthy Caucasian individuals served as donors, namely three mothers together with their six children. cDNA synthesis used all of the extracted RNA, with approximately 1.4 ug of RNA in each 15 ul reaction. In the second PCR, the M1S primer added sample barcodes and 2-4 random nucleotides. Each mother yielded over 9 million TCR beta CDR3 reads and each child some 3 million reads. Thymic selection shapes the output of TCR recombination in a similar way in related and unrelated pairs, and inherited differences have a minor effect. Normalized repertoire overlap in related mother-child pairs was always slightly higher than in unrelated mother-child pairs, but the difference was never significant. No persistent microchimeric T cell clones were found, with a detection sensitivity of 80 to 100 clones per million clonotypes. Deep NGS was used in the study to compare the TCR beta repertoires of mothers and children and to look for features that separate related mother-child pairs from unrelated individuals. On average, the children were approximately 11 +/- 4 years old, while the mothers were roughly 36 +/- 4 years old. Libraries were sequenced on Illumina HiSeq 2000 with 100+100 nt paired-end reads after adapter ligation with NEBNext reagents. To prevent cross-contamination, the mother and child libraries were prepared one month apart and sequenced in separate runs. For each donor, between about 500,000 and 2,100,000 distinct TCR beta clonotypes were identified. Naive TCR beta clonotypes were estimated from low-frequency clonotypes matched to each donor's FACS-determined naive share, without sorting.

The rearranged chain carries TRBV27 and TRBJ2-5, with no reliable assignment of the D segment. Judging by the DNA end, TRBJ2-7 fits better; the J call may be wrong. What was sequenced was blood. This TCR derives from a boy between 5 and 17 years old in good health. This receptor carries the CDR3 CASSFTTAYHEQYF. The DNA sequence is given as TGTGCCAGCAGTTTTACAACAGCTTACCACGAGCAGTACTTC.